The 24 T cell receptor beta chains below were found in one sample sequenced in a study of cytomegalovirus exposure and HLA in healthy donors. The PCR contained 60 Vbeta and 13 Jbeta primers. The data were produced by immunoSEQ multiplex PCR, yet TCRdb's version contains in-frame clones alone and is incomplete. Recorded for this sample: some 160,000 clones. Sequenced input: PBMCs. The receptors come from a man aged 25 to 45 in good health and CMV-seronegative.

This chain uses TRBV5-6 with TRBJ1-5; the match to TRBD1 covers 7 bases. In germline, CDR1 is SGHDT, CDR2 YYEEEE. The CDR3 covers 16 residues. The trim removed 2 bases at V and 1 base at J, leaving 6 bases unmatched. The CDR3 loop is CASSFGAGGSNQPQHF. In DNA form, the CDR3 reads TGTGCCAGCAGCTTTGGGGCAGGGGGGAGCAATCAGCCCCAGCATTTT.

V gene TRBV6-5 combines with J gene TRBJ2-5, with a possible D match to TRBD1 (5 bases). V lost 2 bases and J lost 0, with 10 bases in between. The germline gives CDR1 MNHEY, CDR2 SVGAGI. The length of the CDR3 is 15 residues. The CDR3 region is CASSYATAYQETQYF. The CDR3 DNA is TGTGCCAGCAGTTACGCGACAGCGTACCAAGAGACCCAGTACTTC.

The J gene is TRBJ2-5, the V gene TRBV5-1; the match to TRBD2 covers 7 bases. This CDR3 comprises 14 residues. V dropped 4 bases and J dropped 2; count of bases not matched to a gene: 5. Germline loops: CDR1 SGHRS, CDR2 YFSETQ. The CDR3 protein is CASSPGTNQETQYF. The CDR3 DNA follows: TGCGCCAGCAGCCCTGGGACTAATCAAGAGACCCAGTACTTC.

The V gene is TRBV6-5, the J gene TRBJ2-7, with 12 bases identical to TRBD1. V was pared by 5 bases and J by 6 bases, with 5 bases of the junction left unmatched. The CDR3 consists of 14 residues. Germline loops: CDR1 MNHEY, CDR2 SVGAGI. The CDR3 DNA sequence: TGTGCCAGCAGTCGGGCGGGACAGGGGGCCGAGCAGTACTTC. As protein: CASSRAGQGAEQYF.

The gene calls are TRBV5-1 and TRBJ1-1; D is ambiguous. CDR1 SGHRS and CDR2 YFSETQ come from the germline V gene. V was trimmed by 0 bases and J by 1 base, leaving 4 bases between them. The CDR3 covers 13 residues. CDR3 sequence reads: CASSLVWNTEAFF. The CDR3 nucleotides are TGCGCCAGCAGCTTGGTCTGGAACACTGAAGCTTTCTTT.

The V gene is TRBV4-1, the J gene TRBJ1-2; D is uncertain. V dropped 1 base and J dropped 4 bases, with 22 bases sitting between them. The CDR3 covers 18 residues. CDR1 is MGHRA and CDR2 is YSYEKL in the germline V gene. CDR3 sequence: CASSQVPQTPVTSYGYTF. CDR3 coding DNA: TGCGCCAGCAGCCAAGTACCACAGACACCCGTGACAAGCTATGGCTACACCTTC.

The chain links TRBV18 to TRBJ2-5; D unresolved. The CDR3 length is 13 residues. Germline CDR1 is KGHSH and CDR2 is LQKENI. Trimming removed 3 bases at V and 2 bases at J, with 7 bases between. The DNA of the CDR3 is TGTGCCAGCTCACCTCCAGCGCAAGAGACCCAGTACTTC. Its protein is CASSPPAQETQYF.

This sequence joins TRBV2 and TRBJ1-6, with 9 bases identical to TRBD1. The CDR3 consists of 17 residues. V shed 6 bases and J 8 bases; nucleotides not matched to a gene: 14. Germline CDR1 and CDR2: SNHLY and FYNNEI. CDR3 nucleotides: TGTGCCAGCAGCGAGCTTTTTCCGGGACAGGGTTATTCACCCCTCCACTTT. Translated, it gives CASSELFPGQGYSPLHF.

The CDR3 sequence: CASRTGVNTGELFF. DNA of the CDR3: TGTGCCAGTCGGACAGGGGTGAACACCGGGGAGCTGTTTTTT. The gene calls are TRBV27 and TRBJ2-2, with 9 nucleotides matching TRBD1. There are 14 residues in the CDR3. In germline, CDR1 is MNHEY, CDR2 SMNVEV (reference sequence). With V trimmed by 9 bases and J by 1 base, 3 bases remained unmatched.

This CDR3 is CASSFGQGVYSYEQYF. DNA of the CDR3: TGTGCCAGCAGCTTCGGGCAGGGGGTATATTCCTACGAGCAGTACTTC. This chain links TRBV7-9 with TRBJ2-7, with 7 bases fitting TRBD1. V trimming: 3 bases; J trimming: 1 base; junction bases outside the gene matches: 9. The CDR3 sequence is 16 residues long. Germline-derived CDR1 and CDR2 are SEHNR and FQNEAQ (reference sequence).

The chain joins TRBV10-3 to TRBJ1-1, with D possibly matching TRBD1 (6 bases). V shed 2 bases and J shed 0 bases, with 10 bases lying between them. CDR3 length equals 15 residues. Germline V gene sequence: CDR1 ENHRY, CDR2 SYGVKD. The CDR3 spells CAISEGQQMNTEAFF. The CDR3 DNA reads TGTGCCATCAGTGAGGGACAGCAGATGAACACTGAAGCTTTCTTT.

V is TRBV6-5 and J is TRBJ2-7; no clear D. The CDR3 is 14 amino acids. V dropped 2 bases and J dropped 0 bases, with 8 bases sitting between them. Germline assignment: CDR1 MNHEY and CDR2 SVGAGI. CDR3 sequence: CASSYNRNSYEQYF. For the CDR3, the DNA is TGTGCCAGCAGTTACAACAGAAACTCCTACGAGCAGTACTTC.

V is TRBV6-6 and J is TRBJ2-7; 7 bases align to TRBD1. The junction had 12 bases not matched to a gene; V was cut back by 6 bases and J by 4 bases. Per germline, CDR1 MNHNY and CDR2 SVGAGI (reference sequence). The CDR3 covers 15 residues. The CDR3 here is CASSPPGTVSYEQYF. The CDR3 bases are TGTGCCAGCAGCCCTCCCGGGACAGTCTCTTACGAGCAGTACTTC.

The V gene is TRBV5-6, the J gene TRBJ1-5, with 8 bases that match TRBD1. The CDR3 loop spans 16 amino acids. The V segment lost 3 bases and the J segment 9 bases; nucleotides outside the gene matches: 14. CDR1 is SGHDT and CDR2 is YYEEEE in the germline V gene. CDR3 region: CASSSSRTGWTSPQHF. For the CDR3, the DNA is TGTGCCAGCAGCTCATCCCGGACAGGGTGGACTTCGCCCCAGCATTTT.

The gene calls are TRBV2 and TRBJ1-1; D perhaps matches TRBD1 (5 bases). Germline loops: CDR1 SNHLY, CDR2 FYNNEI. V lost 3 bases and J 0 bases, leaving 8 bases between the germline ends. CDR3 length: 14 residues. For the CDR3, the DNA is TGTGCCAGCAGTGAGACAGCACTGAACACTGAAGCTTTCTTT. The encoded protein is CASSETALNTEAFF.

The chain joins TRBV29-1 to TRBJ1-5; D remains unclear. This CDR3 is 15 amino acids long. V lost 1 base, J lost 1 base, and 11 bases lay in between. The germline V gene has CDR1 SQVTM and CDR2 ANQGSEA. CDR3 nucleotides: TGCAGCGTTGAAGTTGCCGGGGAAAGCAATCAGCCCCAGCATTTT. Translating it yields CSVEVAGESNQPQHF.

This rearrangement joins TRBV18 to TRBJ2-5; 8 positions match TRBD2. The J call is uncertain, as TRBJ2-7 better fits the DNA end. CDR1 and CDR2 (germline): KGHSH, LQKENI. The CDR3 contains 15 residues. CDR3 sequence (DNA): TGTGCCAGCCGCACGGGAGGGAGGCTCTCCTACGAGCAGTACTTC. Its translation is CASRTGGRLSYEQYF.

This chain links TRBV5-1 with TRBJ2-7; D not resolved. Germline assignment: CDR1 SGHRS and CDR2 YFSETQ. V was cut by 0 bases and J by 2 bases, with 9 bases left in between. The CDR3 runs to 14 residues. DNA for the CDR3: TGCGCCAGCAGCTTGGAAGTAGGAGCCTACGAGCAGTACTTC. Its protein is CASSLEVGAYEQYF.

This chain connects TRBV11-2 to TRBJ2-3; D may be TRBD1 (6 bases). V lost 7 bases and J lost 7, with 9 bases in between. The CDR3 is made up of 11 amino acids. Germline lookup yields CDR1 SGHAT and CDR2 FQNNGV. The CDR3 sequence: CASTTGNTQYF. For the CDR3, the DNA is TGTGCCAGCACCACAGGGAATACGCAGTATTTT.

The chain uses TRBV19 and TRBJ2-7; 9 nucleotides line up with TRBD2. CDR3 length: 15 residues. Germline assignment: CDR1 LNHDA and CDR2 SQIVND (reference sequence). The trim removed 1 base at V and 4 bases at J, leaving 5 bases unmatched. The CDR3 DNA reads as TGTGCCAGTAGTATAGGTCTAGCGGGGATGTACGAGCAGTACTTC. It encodes CASSIGLAGMYEQYF.

CDR3 loop: CASSEGQGGYTF. In nucleotides, the CDR3 is TGTGCCAGCAGCGAGGGGCAGGGTGGCTACACCTTC. This chain uses TRBV9 with TRBJ1-2, with a tentative D call TRBD1 (5 bases). The germline CDR1 and CDR2 sequences are SGDLS and YYNGEE. The length of the CDR3 is 12 residues. V lost 3 bases and J lost 7, with 10 bases in between.

This rearrangement joins TRBV5-4 to TRBJ2-5, with TRBD2 matching over 15 bases. The CDR3 has 17 residues. CDR1 is SGHNT and CDR2 is YYREEE in the germline V gene (reference sequence). With V trimmed by 3 bases and J by 4 bases, 7 bases remained unmatched. The CDR3 sequence: CASSSPGLAGGGETQYF. CDR3 coding DNA: TGTGCCAGCAGCTCTCCGGGACTAGCGGGAGGAGGAGAGACCCAGTACTTC.

The V gene is TRBV5-1, the J gene TRBJ1-4, with TRBD1 identical over 8 bases. Germline values: CDR1 SGHRS, CDR2 YFSETQ. V shed 0 bases and J 7 bases; nucleotides not matched to a gene: 5. This CDR3 has 15 amino acids. CDR3 DNA sequence: TGCGCCAGCAGCTTGGGAGGGACAGGAAGTGAAAAACTGTTTTTT. Its translation is CASSLGGTGSEKLFF.

V is TRBV19 and J is TRBJ2-3; 8 nucleotides match TRBD1. The CDR3 runs to 15 residues. V trimming: 3 bases; J trimming: 1 base; junction bases outside the gene matches: 3. Germline CDR1 is LNHDA and CDR2 is SQIVND (reference sequence). This chain's CDR3 is CASSISTGGTDTQYF. The CDR3 nucleotides read TGTGCCAGTAGTATCTCGACAGGGGGCACAGATACGCAGTATTTT.